A selection of T cell receptor beta chains follows, all from one sample in a study of identical twins. TCRdb redid the calling of the 5' RACE reads with MiXCR, one entry per CDR3 protein. The profile shows fewer than 800,000 distinct CDR3 sequences, roughly 7.2% of them singletons. This sample was also put to use in a study of yellow fever vaccine responses in identical twins.

The specimen was PBMCs. The receptors were sampled from a woman under 30 in good health. Both conserved end residues are part of each CDR3. Fields, in order: D gene, J gene, V gene, CDR3 length, clone size, CDR3 DNA, CDR3 protein. The D gene is left open where the match is weak. Clone sizes are given selectively: once, few, many, or a class where the clone is expanded.

TRBD2	TRBJ2-1	TRBV19	13	-	TGTGCCAGTAGTCTTAGCGGGGGCAGCGAGCAGTTCTTC	CASSLSGGSEQFF
TRBD1	TRBJ1-2	TRBV28	14	many	TGTGCCAGCAAAACGACAGGGGAGAAGGCTGGCTACACCTTC	CASKTTGEKAGYTF
TRBD2	TRBJ2-3	TRBV4-1	15	-	TGCGCCAGCAGCCAAAGGACTAGCGGCACAGATACGCAGTATTTT	CASSQRTSGTDTQYF
-	TRBJ2-1	TRBV29-1	10	few	TGCAGCGTTGTTCGGGATGAGCAGTTCTTC	CSVVRDEQFF
-	TRBJ2-1	TRBV3-1	15	many	TGTGCCAGCAGCCGCGGGTATGACTCCTACAATGAGCAGTTCTTC	CASSRGYDSYNEQFF
TRBD1	TRBJ2-5	TRBV5-1	15	few	TGCGCCAGCAGCGCGGGACAGGCAAGCCAAGAGACCCAGTACTTC	CASSAGQASQETQYF
TRBD2	TRBJ2-1	TRBV20-1	15	few	TGCAGTGCTCCAATTACTAGCGGCACATACAATGAGCAGTTCTTC	CSAPITSGTYNEQFF
-	TRBJ2-6	TRBV28	16	-	TGTGCCAGCAGTTTATTACAGGAGGCTGGGGCCAACGTCCTGACTTTC	CASSLLQEAGANVLTF
-	TRBJ2-1	TRBV9	15	few	TGTGCCAGCAGTGTTGATGTTAGGGGGACCAATGAGCAGTTCTTC	CASSVDVRGTNEQFF
-	TRBJ2-1	TRBV11-2	17	-	TGTGCCAGCAGCTTGGGTCTTATTACATATGCCTACAATGAGCAGTTCTTC	CASSLGLITYAYNEQFF
-	TRBJ2-6	TRBV5-1	15	-	TGCGCCAGCAGCGTATCAGGGTCTGGGGCCGACGTCCTGACTTTC	CASSVSGSGADVLTF
-	TRBJ2-5	TRBV5-6	14	few	TGTGCCAGCAGCTTGGGTCTTAACTTTGGGACCCAGTACTTC	CASSLGLNFGTQYF
-	TRBJ2-3	TRBV4-1	15	-	TGCGCCAGCAGCCAAGGCAACGCAGGCACAGATACGCAGTATTTT	CASSQGNAGTDTQYF
-	TRBJ2-5	TRBV2	11	-	TGTGCCAGCACCGTCCAAGAGACCCAGTACTTC	CASTVQETQYF
-	TRBJ2-7	TRBV7-7	15	few	TGTGCCAGCAGCCCTCGGGCCCAGGAAACTGGCGAGCAGTACTTC	CASSPRAQETGEQYF
TRBD2	TRBJ2-5	TRBV10-3	16	many	TGTGCCATCAGTGGCGATGGCGGCGGGAGCAGGGAGACCCAGTACTTC	CAISGDGGGSRETQYF
-	TRBJ2-4	TRBV14	14	-	TGTGCCAGCAGCCAAGATCGGCAGCCAAACATTCAGTACTTC	CASSQDRQPNIQYF
-	TRBJ2-7	TRBV6-4	10	few	TGTGCCAGCGCCTCGGGAGAACGGTCCTTC	CASASGERSF
-	TRBJ2-3	TRBV7-9	15	-	TGTGCCAGCGGTACCGGGACCTCTAGCACAGATACGCAGTATTTT	CASGTGTSSTDTQYF
-	TRBJ2-1	TRBV5-1	15	-	TGCGCCAGCAGCTTGGTACAGGAGGTTTACAATGAGCAGTTCTTC	CASSLVQEVYNEQFF
-	TRBJ2-1	TRBV5-1	15	many	TGCGCCAGCAGCTTCGGTCAGGCCACTGGGGGTGAGCAGTTCTTC	CASSFGQATGGEQFF
TRBD2	TRBJ2-7	TRBV20-1	15	few	TGCAGTGCTACGCGGGGGGTGAACCACGCCTACGAGCAGTACTTC	CSATRGVNHAYEQYF
-	TRBJ1-4	TRBV19	14	-	TGTGCCAGTAGTGTGGACGCAACTAATGAAAAACTGTTTTTT	CASSVDATNEKLFF
-	TRBJ2-3	TRBV2	15	few	TGTGCCAGCAAGGGTAAAGGGCTCCGCACAGATACGCAGTATTTT	CASKGKGLRTDTQYF
TRBD2	TRBJ2-3	TRBV5-1	16	few	TGCGCCAGCAGCGGAAGGCGGGGGGTTAGCACAGATACGCAGTATTTT	CASSGRRGVSTDTQYF
TRBD2	TRBJ2-1	TRBV11-2	15	-	TGTGCCAGCAGCACCCTGGGTGGTAGCGGGGGAGAGCAGTTCTTC	CASSTLGGSGGEQFF
-	TRBJ1-6	TRBV5-1	15	few	TGCGCCAGCAGCTTATTGGCAGCGAATAATTCACCCCTCCACTTT	CASSLLAANNSPLHF
-	TRBJ2-1	TRBV2	12	-	TGTGCCAGCGTGGGTAGTCGGGATGAGCAGTTCTTC	CASVGSRDEQFF
-	TRBJ1-1	TRBV24-1	15	few	TGTGCCACCAGTGACTCCTTTGGGGGGGGCACTGAAGCTTTCTTT	CATSDSFGGGTEAFF
-	TRBJ2-7	TRBV12-3/TRBV12-4	15	-	TGTGCCAGCAGTTTAATAGCGGAGGGGGACTACGAGCAGTACTTC	CASSLIAEGDYEQYF
-	TRBJ1-1	TRBV6-5	16	few	TGTGCCAGCAGTTACTCGAAAGCAGCCTATTTCGCTGAAGCTTTCTTT	CASSYSKAAYFAEAFF
-	TRBJ1-2	TRBV12-3/TRBV12-4	13	many	TGTGCCAGCAGTCGGGGGGAGGATTATGGCTACACCTTC	CASSRGEDYGYTF
TRBD2	TRBJ2-1	TRBV5-1	16	few	TGCGCCAGCAGCCTCACTACTAGCGGGGGGACCAATGAGCAGTTCTTC	CASSLTTSGGTNEQFF
TRBD1	TRBJ2-1	TRBV11-3	14	-	TGTGCCAGCAGCCGGACAGGGTTCTACAATGAGCAGTTCTTC	CASSRTGFYNEQFF
-	TRBJ2-3	TRBV15	16	many	TGTGCCACCAGCAGAGATAGGACCGGTCGCACAGATACGCAGTATTTT	CATSRDRTGRTDTQYF
-	TRBJ2-1	TRBV5-1	18	-	TGCGCCAGCAGCTTGGCTCACTTATTAAGAAGCTCCTACAATGAGCAGTTCTTC	CASSLAHLLRSSYNEQFF
TRBD1	TRBJ1-2	TRBV3-1	14	-	TGTGCCAGCAGCCGCCCAGACAGGGGCGGCGGCTACACCTTC	CASSRPDRGGGYTF
-	TRBJ2-5	TRBV7-2	13	few	TGTGCCAGCAGCAAATGGAGCCAAGAGACCCAGTACTTC	CASSKWSQETQYF